This T cell receptor (beta chain) was documented in a study of cytomegalovirus exposure and HLA in healthy donors. Overall study results and limits: A prior analysis recorded that most TCR beta V segments were productive about 90% or about 30% of the time.

This clone has a handful of counts. What it binds is not known. PCR employed 60 Vbeta and 13 Jbeta primers. Clones were sequenced by immunoSEQ multiplex PCR, and TCRdb holds only the in-frame ones, with some missing. This sample has roughly 140,000 clones, with almost 85% found just once. Sequencing used PBMCs. This sequence originates from a man aged 30 to 39 in good health and CMV-seropositive.

CDR3 bases: TGTGCCAGCAGTGACAGCGGGGGGGCCACAGATACGCAGTATTTT. Protein sequence: CASSDSGGATDTQYF. The V gene is TRBV6-4, the J gene TRBJ2-3; 10 bases agree with TRBD2. The V segment lost 2 bases and the J segment 2 bases; nucleotides outside the gene matches: 1. The CDR3 runs to 15 residues. The germline V gene has CDR1 MRHNA and CDR2 SNTAGT.